This T cell receptor (beta chain) was sequenced during a study of blood T cell repertoires in COVID-19. Methods used by the authors: Estimation of nucleated cell counts relied on the amplification of reference gene primers. The protocol was immunoSEQ multiplex PCR, while the TCRdb copy is restricted to in-frame clones and leaves out a portion. V and J calls plus clone size are reproduced from that table; the DNA served to infer D and trimming. This sample yields approximately 400,000 clones, of which around 89% are seen a single time; roughly 12% belongs to the top ten. This CDR3 comprises 17 residues. Germline CDR1 LNHDA, CDR2 SQIVND (reference sequence). After removal of 5 bases from V and 0 bases from J, the junction contained 10 bases not matched to a gene.

This clonotype originated in a woman aged 45-65 years with COVID-19, enrolled during active disease. Specimen: peripheral blood. This rearrangement joins TRBV19 to TRBJ1-3; 7 bases match TRBD1. The CDR3 DNA reads as TGTGCCAGTAGTCCGACAGGGCCCCTATCCTCTGGAAACACCATATATTTT. This translates into CASSPTGPLSSGNTIYF.